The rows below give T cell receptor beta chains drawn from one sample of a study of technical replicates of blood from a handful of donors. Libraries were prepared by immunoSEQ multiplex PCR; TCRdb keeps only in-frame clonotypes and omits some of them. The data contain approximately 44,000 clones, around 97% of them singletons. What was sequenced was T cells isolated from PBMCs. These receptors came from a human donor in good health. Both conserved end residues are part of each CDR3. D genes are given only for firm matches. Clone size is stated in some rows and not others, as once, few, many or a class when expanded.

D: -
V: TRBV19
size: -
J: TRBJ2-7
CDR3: CASSIDPGSYEQYF
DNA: TGTGCCAGTAGTATAGATCCGGGCTCCTACGAGCAGTACTTC

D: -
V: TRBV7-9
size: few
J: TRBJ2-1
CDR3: CASSKLGQSYNEQFF
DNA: TGTGCCAGCAGCAAACTGGGCCAATCCTACAATGAGCAGTTCTTC

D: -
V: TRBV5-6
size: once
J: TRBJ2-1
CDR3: CASTLDGGWYEQFF
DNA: TGTGCCAGCACTCTCGACGGCGGGTGGTATGAGCAGTTCTTC

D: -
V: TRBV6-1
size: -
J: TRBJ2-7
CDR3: CASSEQYGSLGQYF
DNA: TGTGCCAGCAGTGAACAGTACGGGTCCCTGGGGCAGTACTTC

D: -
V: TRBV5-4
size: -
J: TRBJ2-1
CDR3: CASSSSGLSYNEQFF
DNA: TGTGCCAGCAGCTCCTCGGGTCTCTCCTACAATGAGCAGTTCTTC

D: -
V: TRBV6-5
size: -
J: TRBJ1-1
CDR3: CASSWSGETEAFF
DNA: TGTGCCAGCAGTTGGTCAGGGGAAACTGAAGCTTTCTTT

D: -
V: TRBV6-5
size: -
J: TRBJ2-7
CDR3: CASWSRYEQYF
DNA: TGTGCCAGCTGGTCGAGATACGAGCAGTACTTC

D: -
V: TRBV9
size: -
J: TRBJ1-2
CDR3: CASSTQGYYGYTF
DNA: TGTGCCAGCAGCACCCAGGGGTACTATGGCTACACCTTC

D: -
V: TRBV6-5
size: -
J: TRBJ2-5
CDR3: CASSYPRGKETQYF
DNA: TGTGCCAGCAGTTACCCCAGGGGAAAAGAGACCCAGTACTTC

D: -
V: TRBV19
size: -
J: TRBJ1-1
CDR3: CASSIRAWGLNTEAFF
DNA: TGTGCCAGTAGTATCCGGGCATGGGGGCTGAACACTGAAGCTTTCTTT

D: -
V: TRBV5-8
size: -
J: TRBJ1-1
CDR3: CASSLVVKNTEAFF
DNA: TGTGCCAGCAGCTTGGTTGTAAAGAACACTGAAGCTTTCTTT

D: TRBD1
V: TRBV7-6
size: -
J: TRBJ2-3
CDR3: CASSGRQGSKDTQYF
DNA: TGTGCCAGCAGCGGGAGACAGGGAAGTAAAGATACGCAGTATTTT

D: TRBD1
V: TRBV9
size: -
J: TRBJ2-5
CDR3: CASSVASRGLETQYF
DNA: TGTGCCAGCAGCGTAGCCTCCAGGGGGCTGGAGACCCAGTACTTC

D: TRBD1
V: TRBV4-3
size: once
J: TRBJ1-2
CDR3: CASSQNRGRWDYGYTF
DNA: TGCGCCAGCAGCCAGAACAGGGGGCGCTGGGACTATGGCTACACCTTC

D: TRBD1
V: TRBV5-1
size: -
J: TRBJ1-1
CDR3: CATARDRGTEAFF
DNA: TGCGCCACGGCAAGGGACAGGGGCACTGAAGCTTTCTTT

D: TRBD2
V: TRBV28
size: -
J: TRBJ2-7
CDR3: CASSQLAGWTYEQYF
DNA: TGTGCCAGCAGTCAGCTAGCGGGATGGACCTACGAGCAGTACTTC

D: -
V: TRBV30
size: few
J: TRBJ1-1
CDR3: CAWSVLSRGEAFF
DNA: TGTGCCTGGAGTGTACTGAGTAGGGGTGAAGCTTTCTTT

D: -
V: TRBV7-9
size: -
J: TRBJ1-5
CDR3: CASSFPGNQPQHF
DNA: TGTGCCAGCAGCTTTCCCGGGAATCAGCCCCAGCATTTT

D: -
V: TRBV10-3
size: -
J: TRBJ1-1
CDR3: CAITPGRENTEAFF
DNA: TGTGCCATCACTCCGGGGAGAGAGAACACTGAAGCTTTCTTT

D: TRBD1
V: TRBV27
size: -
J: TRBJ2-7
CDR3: CASSSSGTGGGEQYF
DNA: TGTGCCAGCAGTTCATCCGGGACAGGGGGCGGCGAGCAGTACTTC

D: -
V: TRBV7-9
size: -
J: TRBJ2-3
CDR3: CASSRSDRTSSTDTQYF
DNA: TGTGCCAGCAGCCGATCAGATCGGACTTCTAGCACAGATACGCAGTATTTT

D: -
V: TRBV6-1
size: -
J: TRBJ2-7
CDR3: CASSESEGGPYEQYF
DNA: TGTGCCAGCAGTGAATCGGAAGGGGGACCCTACGAGCAGTACTTC

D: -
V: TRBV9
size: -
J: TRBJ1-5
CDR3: CASSVGTPTPFNQPQHF
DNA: TGTGCCAGCAGCGTAGGGACACCCACCCCATTCAATCAGCCCCAGCATTTT

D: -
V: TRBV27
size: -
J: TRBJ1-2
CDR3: CASSSQGEGYTF
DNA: TGTGCCAGCAGTAGCCAGGGTGAAGGCTACACCTTC

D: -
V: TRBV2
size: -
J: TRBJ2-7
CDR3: CASSNPGTPSSYEQYF
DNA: TGTGCCAGCAGTAACCCCGGGACACCTAGCTCCTACGAGCAGTACTTC

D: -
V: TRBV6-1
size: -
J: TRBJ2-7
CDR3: CASTQSSYEQYF
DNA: TGTGCCAGCACCCAATCCAGTTACGAGCAGTACTTC

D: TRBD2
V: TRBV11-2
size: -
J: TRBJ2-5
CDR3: CASRGGLETQYF
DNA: TGTGCCAGCCGGGGGGGGTTAGAGACCCAGTACTTC

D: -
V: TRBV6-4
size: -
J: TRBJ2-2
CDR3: CASSDGTNTGELFF
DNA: TGTGCCAGCAGTGACGGGACAAACACCGGGGAGCTGTTTTTT

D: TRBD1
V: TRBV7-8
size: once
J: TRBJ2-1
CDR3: CASSSLDRGLGEQFF
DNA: TGTGCCAGCAGCTCCCTCGACAGGGGGTTGGGAGAGCAGTTCTTC

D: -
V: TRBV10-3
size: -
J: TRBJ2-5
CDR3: CAISGAGIGETQYF
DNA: TGTGCCATCAGTGGCGCAGGGATCGGAGAGACCCAGTACTTC

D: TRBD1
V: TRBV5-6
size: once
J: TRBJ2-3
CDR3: CASSPGTGVTDTQYF
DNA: TGTGCCAGCAGCCCTGGAACAGGGGTGACAGATACGCAGTATTTT

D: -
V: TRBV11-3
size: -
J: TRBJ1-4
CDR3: CASSFRGTTNEKLFF
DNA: TGTGCCAGCAGCTTTCGCGGGACCACGAATGAAAAACTGTTTTTT

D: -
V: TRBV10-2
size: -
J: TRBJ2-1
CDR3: CASSDGGGYNEQFF
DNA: TGCGCCAGCAGTGATGGTGGGGGGTACAATGAGCAGTTCTTC

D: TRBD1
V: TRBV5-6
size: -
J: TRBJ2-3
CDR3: CASSTGGDTQYF
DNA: TGTGCCAGCAGCACAGGGGGAGATACGCAGTATTTT

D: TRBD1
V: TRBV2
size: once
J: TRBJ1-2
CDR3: CASSAGTGTLGYTF
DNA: TGTGCCAGCAGTGCTGGGACAGGAACCCTTGGCTACACCTTC

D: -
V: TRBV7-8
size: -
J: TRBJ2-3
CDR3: CASSFELAPRADTQYF
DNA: TGTGCCAGCAGCTTTGAGTTAGCGCCCCGGGCGGATACGCAGTATTTT

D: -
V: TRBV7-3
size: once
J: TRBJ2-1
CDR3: CASSLGLANEQFF
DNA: TGTGCCAGCAGCTTAGGCCTAGCTAATGAGCAGTTCTTC

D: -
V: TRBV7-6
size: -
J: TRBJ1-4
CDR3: CASSLGLLEDEKLFF
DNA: TGTGCCAGCAGCTTAGGGCTCCTAGAGGATGAAAAACTGTTTTTT

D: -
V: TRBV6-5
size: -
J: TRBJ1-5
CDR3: CASSLGQLDQPQHF
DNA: TGTGCCAGCAGTTTAGGACAGCTTGATCAGCCCCAGCATTTT

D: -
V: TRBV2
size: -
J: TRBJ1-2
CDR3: CASSEARTANYGYTF
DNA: TGTGCCAGCAGTGAAGCCCGGACAGCCAACTATGGCTACACCTTC

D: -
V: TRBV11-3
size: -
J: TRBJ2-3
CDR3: CASSLGSRGTDTQYF
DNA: TGTGCCAGCAGCTTAGGGTCCCGGGGGACAGATACGCAGTATTTT

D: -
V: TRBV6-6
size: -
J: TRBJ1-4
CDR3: CASTIPRGQSNEKLFF
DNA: TGTGCCAGCACGATCCCGCGAGGACAGTCGAATGAAAAACTGTTTTTT

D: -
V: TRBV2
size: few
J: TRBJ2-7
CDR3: CASSQEAGSYEQYF
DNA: TGTGCCAGCTCCCAAGAGGCGGGATCCTACGAGCAGTACTTC

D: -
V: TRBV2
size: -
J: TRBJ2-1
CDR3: CASSIRSNEQFF
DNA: TGTGCCAGCAGCATTAGGAGCAATGAGCAGTTCTTC

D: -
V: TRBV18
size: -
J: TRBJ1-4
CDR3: CASSPRGTSKDEKLFF
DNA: TGTGCCAGCTCACCACGAGGCACGTCGAAAGATGAAAAACTGTTTTTT

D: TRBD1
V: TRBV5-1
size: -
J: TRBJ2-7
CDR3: CASSSRTGSYTYEQYF
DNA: TGCGCCAGCAGCTCCCGGACAGGGTCTTACACCTACGAGCAGTACTTC

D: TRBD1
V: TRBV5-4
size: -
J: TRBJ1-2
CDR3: CASSLGQAPMSYTF
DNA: TGTGCCAGCAGCCTGGGACAGGCCCCTATGAGCTACACCTTC

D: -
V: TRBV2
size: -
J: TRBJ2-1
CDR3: CASSGGSSSYNEQFF
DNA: TGTGCCAGCAGTGGGGGCTCAAGCTCCTACAATGAGCAGTTCTTC

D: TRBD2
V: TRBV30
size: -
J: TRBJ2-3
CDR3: CAWSVLAGVKDTQYF
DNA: TGTGCCTGGAGTGTTCTAGCGGGAGTGAAAGATACGCAGTATTTT

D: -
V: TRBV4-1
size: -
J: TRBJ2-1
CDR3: CASSQDTGTNEQFF
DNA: TGCGCCAGCAGCCAAGATACGGGTACCAATGAGCAGTTCTTC

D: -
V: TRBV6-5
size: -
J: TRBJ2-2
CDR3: CASSLAPGELFF
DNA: TGTGCCAGCAGTCTAGCCCCCGGGGAGCTGTTTTTT

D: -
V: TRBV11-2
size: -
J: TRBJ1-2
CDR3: CASSFTRSNYGYTF
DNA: TGTGCCAGCAGCTTTACTCGGAGCAACTATGGCTACACCTTC

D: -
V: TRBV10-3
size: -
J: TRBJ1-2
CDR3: CAISESLEGDYGYTF
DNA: TGTGCCATCAGTGAGTCGTTGGAGGGTGACTATGGCTACACCTTC

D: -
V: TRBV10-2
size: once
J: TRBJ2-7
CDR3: CASSYSEQYF
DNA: TGCGCCAGCAGCTATAGCGAGCAGTACTTC

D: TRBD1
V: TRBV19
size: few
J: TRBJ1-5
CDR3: CASCPGTGGNQPQHF
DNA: TGTGCCAGCTGCCCCGGGACAGGGGGCAATCAGCCCCAGCATTTT

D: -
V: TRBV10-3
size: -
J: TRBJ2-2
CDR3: CAISTRGNPGELFF
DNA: TGTGCCATCAGTACCCGCGGAAATCCCGGGGAGCTGTTTTTT